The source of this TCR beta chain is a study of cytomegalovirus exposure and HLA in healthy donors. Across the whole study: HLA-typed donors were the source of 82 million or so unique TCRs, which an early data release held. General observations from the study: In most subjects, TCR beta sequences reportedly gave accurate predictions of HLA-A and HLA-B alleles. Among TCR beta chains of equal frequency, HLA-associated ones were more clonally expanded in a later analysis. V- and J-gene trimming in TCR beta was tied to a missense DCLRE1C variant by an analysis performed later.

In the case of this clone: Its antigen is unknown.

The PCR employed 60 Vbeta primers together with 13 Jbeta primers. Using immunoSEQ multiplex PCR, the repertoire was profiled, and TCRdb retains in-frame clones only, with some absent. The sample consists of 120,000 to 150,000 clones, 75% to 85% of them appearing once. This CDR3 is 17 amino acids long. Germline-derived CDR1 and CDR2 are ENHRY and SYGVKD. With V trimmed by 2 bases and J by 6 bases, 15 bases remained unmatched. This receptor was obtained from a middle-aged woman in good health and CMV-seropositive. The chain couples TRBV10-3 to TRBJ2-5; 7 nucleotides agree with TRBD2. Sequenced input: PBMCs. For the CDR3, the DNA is TGTGCCATCAGTGAGCGGCCCAAGGGCGGGGGATCAAAGACCCAGTACTTC. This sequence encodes CAISERPKGGGSKTQYF.